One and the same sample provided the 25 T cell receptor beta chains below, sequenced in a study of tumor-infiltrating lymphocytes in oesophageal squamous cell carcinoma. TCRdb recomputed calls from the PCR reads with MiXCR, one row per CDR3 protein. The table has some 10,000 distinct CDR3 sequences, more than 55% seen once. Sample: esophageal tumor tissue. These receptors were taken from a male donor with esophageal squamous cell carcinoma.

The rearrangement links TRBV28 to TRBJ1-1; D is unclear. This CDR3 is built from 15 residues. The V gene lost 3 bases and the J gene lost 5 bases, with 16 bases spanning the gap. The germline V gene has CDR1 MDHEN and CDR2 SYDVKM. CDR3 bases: TGTGCCAGCAGTTTCCCCGGGGTCCTTCGGACTGAAGCTTTCTTT. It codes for CASSFPGVLRTEAFF.

The CDR3 region is CASSLRGGLADLYEQYF. CDR3 in DNA: TGTGCCAGCAGCTTAAGGGGAGGACTAGCGGACCTTTACGAGCAGTACTTC. The chain links TRBV7-6 to TRBJ2-7; 10 positions match TRBD2. Looked up from germline, CDR1 is SGHVS and CDR2 is FNYEAQ. This CDR3 is built from 17 residues. After removal of 2 bases from V and 4 bases from J, the junction contained 11 bases not matched to a gene.

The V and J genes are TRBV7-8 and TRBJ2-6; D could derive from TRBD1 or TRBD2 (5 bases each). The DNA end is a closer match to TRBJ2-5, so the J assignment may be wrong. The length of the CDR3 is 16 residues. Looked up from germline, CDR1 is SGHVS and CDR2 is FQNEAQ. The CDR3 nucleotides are TGTGCCAGCAGCTCGTATCGGGACCTCGGAATACAGACCCAGTACTTC. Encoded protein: CASSSYRDLGIQTQYF.

CDR3 in DNA: TGTGCCAGCAGCCTAAGACTAGCGGGAGGGCCAATTGAGCAGTACTTC. It translates to CASSLRLAGGPIEQYF. The chain uses TRBV3-1 and TRBJ2-5, with 14 bases identical to TRBD2. The junction had 12 bases not matched to a gene; V was cut back by 4 bases and J by 11 bases. This CDR3 has 16 residues. Per the germline V gene, CDR1 is LGHDT and CDR2 is YNNKEL (reference sequence).

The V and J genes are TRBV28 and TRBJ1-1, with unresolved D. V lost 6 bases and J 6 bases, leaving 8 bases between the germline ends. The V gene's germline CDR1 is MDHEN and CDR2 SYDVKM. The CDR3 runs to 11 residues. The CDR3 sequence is CASRENSEAFF. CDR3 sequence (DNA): TGTGCCAGCAGGGAAAACTCTGAAGCTTTCTTT. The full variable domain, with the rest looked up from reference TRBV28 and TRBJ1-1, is DVKVTQSSRYLVKRTGEKVFLECVQDMDHENMFWYRQDPGLGLRLIYFSYDVKMKEKGDIPEGYSVSREKKERFSLILESASTNQTSMYLCASRENSEAFFGQGTRLTVV.

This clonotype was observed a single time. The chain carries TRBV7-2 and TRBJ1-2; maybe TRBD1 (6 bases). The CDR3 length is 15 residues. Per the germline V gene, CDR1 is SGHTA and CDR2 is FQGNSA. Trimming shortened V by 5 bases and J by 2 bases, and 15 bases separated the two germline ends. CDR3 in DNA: TGTGCCAGCAGCCGGCTAGGGACAAGCAACTATGGCTACACCTTC. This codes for CASSRLGTSNYGYTF.

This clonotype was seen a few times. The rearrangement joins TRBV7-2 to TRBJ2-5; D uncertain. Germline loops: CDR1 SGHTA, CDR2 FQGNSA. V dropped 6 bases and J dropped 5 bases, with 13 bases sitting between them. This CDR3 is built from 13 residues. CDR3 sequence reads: CASSPTQTETQYF. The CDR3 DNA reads TGTGCCAGCAGTCCTACTCAGACGGAGACCCAGTACTTC.

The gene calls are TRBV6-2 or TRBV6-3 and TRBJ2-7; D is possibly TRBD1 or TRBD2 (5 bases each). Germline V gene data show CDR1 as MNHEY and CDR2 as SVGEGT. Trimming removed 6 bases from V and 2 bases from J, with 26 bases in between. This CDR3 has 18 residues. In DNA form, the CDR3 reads TGTGCCAGCAGGGAACACGGGCAGGGCAGATGGGGGACCTACGAGCAGTACTTC. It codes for CASREHGQGRWGTYEQYF.

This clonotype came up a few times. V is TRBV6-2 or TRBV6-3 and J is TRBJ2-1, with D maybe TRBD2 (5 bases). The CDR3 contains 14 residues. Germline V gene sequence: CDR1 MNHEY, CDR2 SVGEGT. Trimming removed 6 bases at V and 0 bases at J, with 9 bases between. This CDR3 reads CASRVEGSYNEQFF. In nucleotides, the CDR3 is TGTGCCAGCAGGGTAGAGGGCTCCTACAATGAGCAGTTCTTC.

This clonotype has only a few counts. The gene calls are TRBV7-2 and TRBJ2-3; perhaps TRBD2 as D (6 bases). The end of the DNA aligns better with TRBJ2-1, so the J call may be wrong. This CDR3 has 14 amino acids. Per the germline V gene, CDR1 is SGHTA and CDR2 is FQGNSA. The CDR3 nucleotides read TGTGCCAGCAGCCCCCCGACTAGGAACAATGAGCAGTTCTTC. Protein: CASSPPTRNNEQFF.

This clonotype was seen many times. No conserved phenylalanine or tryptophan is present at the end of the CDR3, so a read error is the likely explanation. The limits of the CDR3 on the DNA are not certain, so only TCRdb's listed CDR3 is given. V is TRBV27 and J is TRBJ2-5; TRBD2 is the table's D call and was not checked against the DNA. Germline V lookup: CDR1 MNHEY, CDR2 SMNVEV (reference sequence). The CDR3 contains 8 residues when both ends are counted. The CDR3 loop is CASTSGTS.

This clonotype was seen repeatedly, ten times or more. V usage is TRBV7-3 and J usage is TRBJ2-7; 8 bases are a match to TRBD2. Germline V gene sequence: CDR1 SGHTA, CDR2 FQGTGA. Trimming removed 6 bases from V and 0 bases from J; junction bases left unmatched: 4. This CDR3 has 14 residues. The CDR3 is CASRPSGGSYEQYF. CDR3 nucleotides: TGTGCCAGCAGACCCAGCGGGGGCTCCTACGAGCAGTACTTC.

The CDR3 DNA reads TGTGCCAGCAGTGATTTGGTCGGACAGGGGGCGGATGGCTACACCTTC. As protein: CASSDLVGQGADGYTF. J is TRBJ1-2 and V is TRBV6-1; 11 bases map to TRBD1. Per germline, CDR1 MNHNS and CDR2 SASEGT. The length of the CDR3 is 16 residues. The trim removed 3 bases at V and 6 bases at J, leaving 9 bases unmatched.

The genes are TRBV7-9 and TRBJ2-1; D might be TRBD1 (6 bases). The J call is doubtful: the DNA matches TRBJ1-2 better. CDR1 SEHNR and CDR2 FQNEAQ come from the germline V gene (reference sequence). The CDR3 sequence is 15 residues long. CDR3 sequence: CASSLVMWDNGGYTF. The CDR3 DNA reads TGTGCCAGCAGCTTAGTAATGTGGGACAACGGTGGCTACACCTTC.

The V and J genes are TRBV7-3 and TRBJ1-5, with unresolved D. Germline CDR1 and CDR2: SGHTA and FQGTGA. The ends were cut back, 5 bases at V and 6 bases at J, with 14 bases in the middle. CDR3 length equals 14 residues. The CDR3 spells CASSPNPTGQPQHF. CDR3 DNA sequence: TGTGCCAGCAGCCCTAACCCGACGGGTCAGCCCCAGCATTTT.

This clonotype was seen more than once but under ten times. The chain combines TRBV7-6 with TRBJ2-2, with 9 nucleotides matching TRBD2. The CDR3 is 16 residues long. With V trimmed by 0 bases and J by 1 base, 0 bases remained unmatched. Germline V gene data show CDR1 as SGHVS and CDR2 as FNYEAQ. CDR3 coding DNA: TGTGCCAGCAGCTTAGCGACTAGCGGGAACACCGGGGAGCTGTTTTTT. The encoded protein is CASSLATSGNTGELFF.

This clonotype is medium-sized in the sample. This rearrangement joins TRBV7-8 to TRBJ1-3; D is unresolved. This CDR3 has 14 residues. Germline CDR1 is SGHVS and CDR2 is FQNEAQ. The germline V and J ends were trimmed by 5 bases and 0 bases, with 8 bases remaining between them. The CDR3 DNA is TGTGCCAGCAGCCCCGCAGGCTCTGGAAACACCATATATTTT. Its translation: CASSPAGSGNTIYF. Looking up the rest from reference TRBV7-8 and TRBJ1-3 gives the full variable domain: GAGVSQSPRYKVAKRGQDVALRCDPISGHVSLFWYQQALGQGPEFLTYFQNEAQLDKSGLPSDRFFAERPEGSVSTLKIQRTQQEDSAVYLCASSPAGSGNTIYFGEGSWLTVV.

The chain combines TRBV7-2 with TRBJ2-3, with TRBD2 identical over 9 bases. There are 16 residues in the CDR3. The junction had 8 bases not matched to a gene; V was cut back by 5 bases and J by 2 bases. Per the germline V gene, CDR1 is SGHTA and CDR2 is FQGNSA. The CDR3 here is CASSQGLAGNTDTQYF. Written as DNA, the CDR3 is TGTGCCAGCAGCCAGGGGCTAGCGGGAAACACAGATACGCAGTATTTT.

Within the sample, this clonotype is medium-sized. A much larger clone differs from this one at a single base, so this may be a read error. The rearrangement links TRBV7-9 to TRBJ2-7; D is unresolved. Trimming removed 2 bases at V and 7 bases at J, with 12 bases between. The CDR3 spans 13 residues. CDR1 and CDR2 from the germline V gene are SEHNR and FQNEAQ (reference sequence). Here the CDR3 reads CASSLPSSNEQYF. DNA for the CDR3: TGTGCCAGCAGCTTACCTAGTTCCAATGAGCAGTACTTC.

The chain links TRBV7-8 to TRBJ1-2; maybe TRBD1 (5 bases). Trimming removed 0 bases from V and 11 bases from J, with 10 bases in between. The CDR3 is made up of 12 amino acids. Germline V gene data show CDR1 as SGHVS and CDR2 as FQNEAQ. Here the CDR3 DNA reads TGTGCCAGCAGCTTAGCTGAGGGGCAGTACACCTTC. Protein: CASSLAEGQYTF.

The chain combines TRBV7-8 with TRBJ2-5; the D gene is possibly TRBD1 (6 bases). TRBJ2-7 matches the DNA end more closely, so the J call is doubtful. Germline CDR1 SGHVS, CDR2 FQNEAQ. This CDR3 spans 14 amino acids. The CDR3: CASSLVQGYGEQYF. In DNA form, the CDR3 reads TGTGCCAGCAGCTTAGTACAGGGATACGGCGAGCAGTACTTC.

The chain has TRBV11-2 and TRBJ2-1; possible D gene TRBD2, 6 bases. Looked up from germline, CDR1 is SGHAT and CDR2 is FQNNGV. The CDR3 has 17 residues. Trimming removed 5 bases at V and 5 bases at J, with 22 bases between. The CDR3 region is CASSPMRGEGRNNEQFF. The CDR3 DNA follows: TGTGCCAGCAGCCCTATGCGGGGAGAGGGTCGGAACAATGAGCAGTTCTTC.

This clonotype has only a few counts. The CDR3 DNA reads TGTGCCAGCAGCCGGGACAACTATGGCTACACCTTC. It encodes CASSRDNYGYTF. The chain employs TRBV7-6 and TRBJ1-2; weak D call: TRBD1 (5 bases). This CDR3 has 12 residues. V shed 5 bases and J shed 2 bases, with 6 bases lying between them. Per the germline V gene, CDR1 is SGHVS and CDR2 is FNYEAQ.

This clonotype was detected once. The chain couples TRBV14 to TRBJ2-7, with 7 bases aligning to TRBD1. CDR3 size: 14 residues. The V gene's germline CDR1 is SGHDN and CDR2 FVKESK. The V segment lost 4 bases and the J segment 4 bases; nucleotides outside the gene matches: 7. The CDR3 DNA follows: TGTGCCAGCAGCCTCATGACAGGGACGTACGAGCAGTACTTC. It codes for CASSLMTGTYEQYF.

The CDR3 region has the DNA TGTGCCAGCAGCTCCGGGACAGGGGTCGGTGGGACTGAAGCTTTCTTT. This translates into CASSSGTGVGGTEAFF. V and J are TRBV7-9 and TRBJ1-1, with 10 bases that match TRBD1. Germline values: CDR1 SEHNR, CDR2 FQNEAQ (reference sequence). The CDR3 spans 16 residues. V shed 4 bases, J shed 5 bases, and the junction held 10 bases outside the gene matches.